The text below deals with one TCR beta chain. Antigen specificity is unknown. These data are taken from a study of graft-versus-host responses after intestinal transplantation. Overall study: Each transplant was multivisceral, liver-intestinal, or isolated intestinal. Anti-thymocyte globulin was used for induction in all recipients, who then took tacrolimus and steroids for about 3 years.

Points from the study as a whole: High graft-versus-host to host-versus-graft clonal ratios were found in allografts of patients who had graft-donor T cell macrochimerism.

The CDR3 consists of 13 residues. Looked up from germline, CDR1 is LNHNV and CDR2 is YYDKDF (reference sequence). V lost 0 bases and J 11 bases, leaving 13 bases between the germline ends. The data were produced by immunoSEQ multiplex PCR, yet TCRdb's version contains in-frame clones alone and is incomplete. The sample contains some 120,000 clones, approximately 93% of which appear only once. The specimen comprised unstimulated CD8+ T cells sorted from spleen or lymph node cells, sampled before transplant. This chain links TRBV15 with TRBJ2-5; D not resolved. This clonotype originated in a human donor who was the organ donor for an intestinal transplant. This chain's CDR3 is CATSRDKFGEQYF. CDR3 nucleotides: TGTGCCACCAGCAGAGATAAATTCGGAGAGCAGTACTTC.